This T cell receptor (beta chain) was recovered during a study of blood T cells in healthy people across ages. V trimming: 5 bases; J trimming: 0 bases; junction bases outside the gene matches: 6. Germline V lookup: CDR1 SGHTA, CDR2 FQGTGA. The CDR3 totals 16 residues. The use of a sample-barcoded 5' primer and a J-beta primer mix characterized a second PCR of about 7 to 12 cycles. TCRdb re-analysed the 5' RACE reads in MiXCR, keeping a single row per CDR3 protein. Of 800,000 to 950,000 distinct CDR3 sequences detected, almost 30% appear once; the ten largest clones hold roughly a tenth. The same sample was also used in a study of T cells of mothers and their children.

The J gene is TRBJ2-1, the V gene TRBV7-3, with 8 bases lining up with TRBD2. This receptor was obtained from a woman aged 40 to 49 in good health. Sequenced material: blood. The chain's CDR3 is CASSAPAGGSYNEQFF. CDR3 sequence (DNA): TGTGCCAGCAGCGCTCCGGCGGGGGGCTCCTACAATGAGCAGTTCTTC.